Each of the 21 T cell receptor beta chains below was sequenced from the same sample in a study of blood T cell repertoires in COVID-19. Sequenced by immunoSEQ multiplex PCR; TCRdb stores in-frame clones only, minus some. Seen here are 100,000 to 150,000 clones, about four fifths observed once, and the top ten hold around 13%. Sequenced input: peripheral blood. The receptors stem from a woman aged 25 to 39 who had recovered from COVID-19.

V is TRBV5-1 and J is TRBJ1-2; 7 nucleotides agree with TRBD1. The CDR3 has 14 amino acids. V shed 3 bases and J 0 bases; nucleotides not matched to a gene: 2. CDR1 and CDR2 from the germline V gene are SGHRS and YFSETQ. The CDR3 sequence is CASSSTGTNYGYTF. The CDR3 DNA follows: TGCGCCAGCAGCTCGACAGGGACTAACTATGGCTACACCTTC.

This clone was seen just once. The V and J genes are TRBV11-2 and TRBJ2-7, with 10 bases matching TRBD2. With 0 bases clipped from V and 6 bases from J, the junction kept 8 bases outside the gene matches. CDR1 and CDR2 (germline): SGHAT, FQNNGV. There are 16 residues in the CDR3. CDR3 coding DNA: TGTGCCAGCAGCTTAGAGGGAGCGGGGGGGCGTTCCGAGCAGTACTTC. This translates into CASSLEGAGGRSEQYF. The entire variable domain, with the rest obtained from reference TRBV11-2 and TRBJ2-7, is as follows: EAGVAQSPRYKIIEKRQSVAFWCNPISGHATLYWYQQILGQGPKLLIQFQNNGVVDDSQLPKDRFSAERLKGVDSTLKIQPAKLEDSAVYLCASSLEGAGGRSEQYFGPGTRLTVT.

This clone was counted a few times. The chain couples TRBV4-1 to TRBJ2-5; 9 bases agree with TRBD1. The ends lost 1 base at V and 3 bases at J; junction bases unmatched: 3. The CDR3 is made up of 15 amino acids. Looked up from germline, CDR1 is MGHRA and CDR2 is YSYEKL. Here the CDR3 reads CASSQAGTGKETQYF. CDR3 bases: TGCGCCAGCAGCCAAGCCGGGACAGGGAAAGAGACCCAGTACTTC.

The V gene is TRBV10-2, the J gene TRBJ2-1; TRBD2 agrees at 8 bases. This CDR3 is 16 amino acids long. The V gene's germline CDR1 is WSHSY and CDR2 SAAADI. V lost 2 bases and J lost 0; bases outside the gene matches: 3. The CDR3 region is CASSEGGRNSYNEQFF. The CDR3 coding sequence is TGCGCCAGCAGTGAGGGCGGGAGGAACTCCTACAATGAGCAGTTCTTC.

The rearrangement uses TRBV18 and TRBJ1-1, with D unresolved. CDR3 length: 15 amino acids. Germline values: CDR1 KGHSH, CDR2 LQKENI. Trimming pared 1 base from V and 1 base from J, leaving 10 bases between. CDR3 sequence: CASSPRGGQNTEAFF. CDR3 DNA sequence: TGTGCCAGCTCACCACGAGGTGGTCAGAACACTGAAGCTTTCTTT.

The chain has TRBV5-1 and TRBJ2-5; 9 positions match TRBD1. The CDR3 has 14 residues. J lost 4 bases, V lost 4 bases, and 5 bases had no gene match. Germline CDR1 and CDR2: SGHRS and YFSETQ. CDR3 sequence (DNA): TGCGCCAGCAGCGCCACAGGGGGCCGAGAGACCCAGTACTTC. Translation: CASSATGGRETQYF.

The CDR3 spells CASSALQGADTQYF. The DNA of the CDR3 is TGCGCCAGCAGCGCCTTACAGGGGGCAGATACGCAGTATTTT. This sequence joins TRBV5-1 and TRBJ2-3; TRBD1 matches at 8 bases. Germline CDR1 and CDR2: SGHRS and YFSETQ. The CDR3 runs 14 residues. With 4 bases clipped from V and 4 bases from J, the junction kept 5 bases outside the gene matches. Drawing the rest from reference TRBV5-1 and TRBJ2-3, the complete variable domain is KAGVTQTPRYLIKTRGQQVTLSCSPISGHRSVSWYQQTPGQGLQFLFEYFSETQRNKGNFPGRFSGRQFSNSRSEMNVSTLELGDSALYLCASSALQGADTQYFGPGTRLTVL.

The CDR3 sequence: CASSTTGYEQYF. CDR3 nucleotide sequence: TGTGCCAGCTCGACCACAGGTTACGAGCAGTACTTC. The rearrangement uses TRBV18 and TRBJ2-7, with D perhaps matching TRBD1 (5 bases). The CDR3 totals 12 residues. Trimming left V 6 bases short and J 4 bases short, with 10 bases between. The germline CDR1 and CDR2 sequences are KGHSH and LQKENI.

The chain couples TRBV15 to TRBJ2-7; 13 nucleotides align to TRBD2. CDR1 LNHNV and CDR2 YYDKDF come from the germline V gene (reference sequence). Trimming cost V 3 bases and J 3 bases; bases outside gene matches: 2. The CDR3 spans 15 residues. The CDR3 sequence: CATSSRLAGGYEQYF. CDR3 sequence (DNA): TGTGCCACCAGCAGTCGACTAGCGGGAGGCTACGAGCAGTACTTC.

The DNA for the CDR3 is TGTGCCAGCAGAACCCGGACTAGCGAAAGCGGGGAGCTGTTTTTT. Residues: CASRTRTSESGELFF. The chain combines TRBV7-9 with TRBJ2-2, with TRBD2 matching 9 bases. V lost 6 bases and J lost 7; bases outside the gene matches: 9. The CDR3 has 15 residues. CDR1 is SEHNR, CDR2 FQNEAQ, per germline (reference sequence).

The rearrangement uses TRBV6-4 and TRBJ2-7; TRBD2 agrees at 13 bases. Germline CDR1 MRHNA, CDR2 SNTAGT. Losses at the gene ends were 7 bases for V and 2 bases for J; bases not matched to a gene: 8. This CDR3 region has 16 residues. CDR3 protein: CASTGLAGDVPYEQYF. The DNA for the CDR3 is TGTGCCAGCACTGGACTAGCGGGAGACGTCCCCTACGAGCAGTACTTC.

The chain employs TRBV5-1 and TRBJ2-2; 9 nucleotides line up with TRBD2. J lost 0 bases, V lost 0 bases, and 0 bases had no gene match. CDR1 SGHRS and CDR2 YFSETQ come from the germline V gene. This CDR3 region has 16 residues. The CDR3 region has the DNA TGCGCCAGCAGCTTGGCTAGCGGGGCGAACACCGGGGAGCTGTTTTTT. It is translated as CASSLASGANTGELFF.

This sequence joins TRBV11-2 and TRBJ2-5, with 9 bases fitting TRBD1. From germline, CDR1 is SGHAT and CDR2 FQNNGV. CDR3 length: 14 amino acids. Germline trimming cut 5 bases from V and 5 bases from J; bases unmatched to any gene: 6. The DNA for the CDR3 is TGTGCCAGCAGCGCCGGGACAGGGAGGGAGACCCAGTACTTC. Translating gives CASSAGTGRETQYF.

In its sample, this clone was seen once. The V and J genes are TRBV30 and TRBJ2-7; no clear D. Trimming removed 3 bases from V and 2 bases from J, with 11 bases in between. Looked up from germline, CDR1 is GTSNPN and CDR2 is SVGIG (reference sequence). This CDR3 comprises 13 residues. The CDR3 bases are TGTGCCTGGAGGAGACACGCAGCCTACGAGCAGTACTTC. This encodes CAWRRHAAYEQYF. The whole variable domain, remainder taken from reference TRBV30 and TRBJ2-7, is SQTIHQWPATLVQPVGSPLSLECTVEGTSNPNLYWYRQAAGRGLQLLFYSVGIGQISSEVPQNLSASRPQDRQFILSSKKLLLSDSGFYLCAWRRHAAYEQYFGPGTRLTVT.

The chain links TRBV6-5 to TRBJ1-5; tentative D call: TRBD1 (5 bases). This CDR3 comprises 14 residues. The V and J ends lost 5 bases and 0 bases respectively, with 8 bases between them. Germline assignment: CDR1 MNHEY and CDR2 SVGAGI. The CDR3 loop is CASSTGFSNQPQHF. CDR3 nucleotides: TGTGCCAGCAGTACAGGTTTTAGCAATCAGCCCCAGCATTTT.

The CDR3 nucleotides read TGTGCCAGCAGCTTGGGCGAGACTGCCTCCTACAATGAGCAGTTCTTC. Its translation is CASSLGETASYNEQFF. The V gene is TRBV5-4, the J gene TRBJ2-1; no reliable D call. V lost 0 bases to trimming and J lost 0 bases, with 10 bases between them. Germline V gives CDR1 SGHNT, CDR2 YYREEE (reference sequence). The length of the CDR3 is 16 residues.

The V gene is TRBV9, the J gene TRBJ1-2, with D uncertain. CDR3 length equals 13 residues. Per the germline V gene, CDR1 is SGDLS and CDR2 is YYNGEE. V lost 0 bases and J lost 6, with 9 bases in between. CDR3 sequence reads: CASSVVTGDGYTF. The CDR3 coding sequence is TGTGCCAGCAGCGTAGTAACCGGGGATGGCTACACCTTC.

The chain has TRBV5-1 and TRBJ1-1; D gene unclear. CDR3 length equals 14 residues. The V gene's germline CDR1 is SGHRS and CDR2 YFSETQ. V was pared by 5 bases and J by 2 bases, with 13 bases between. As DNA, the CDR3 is TGCGCCAGCAGGGGGAGTCCTGGCAACACTGAAGCTTTCTTT. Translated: CASRGSPGNTEAFF. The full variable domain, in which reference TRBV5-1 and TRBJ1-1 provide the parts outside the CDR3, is KAGVTQTPRYLIKTRGQQVTLSCSPISGHRSVSWYQQTPGQGLQFLFEYFSETQRNKGNFPGRFSGRQFSNSRSEMNVSTLELGDSALYLCASRGSPGNTEAFFGQGTRLTVV.

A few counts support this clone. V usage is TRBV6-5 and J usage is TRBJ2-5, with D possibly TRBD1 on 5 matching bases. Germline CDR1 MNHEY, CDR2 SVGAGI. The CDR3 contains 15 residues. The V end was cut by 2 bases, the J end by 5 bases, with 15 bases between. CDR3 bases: TGTGCCAGCAGTTACAAAAGGGGTGCCAGGGAGACCCAGTACTTC. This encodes CASSYKRGARETQYF.

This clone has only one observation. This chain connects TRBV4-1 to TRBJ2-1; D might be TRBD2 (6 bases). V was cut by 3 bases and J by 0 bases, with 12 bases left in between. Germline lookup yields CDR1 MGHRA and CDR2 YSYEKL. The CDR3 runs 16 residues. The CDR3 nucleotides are TGCGCCAGCAGCCACGTAGCGGCGAGCTCCTACAATGAGCAGTTCTTC. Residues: CASSHVAASSYNEQFF.

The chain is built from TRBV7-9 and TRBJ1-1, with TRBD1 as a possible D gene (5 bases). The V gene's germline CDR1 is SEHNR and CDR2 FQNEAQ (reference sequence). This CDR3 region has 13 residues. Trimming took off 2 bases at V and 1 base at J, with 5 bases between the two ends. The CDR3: CASSLQGNTEAFF. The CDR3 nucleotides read TGTGCCAGCAGCTTACAGGGGAACACTGAAGCTTTCTTT. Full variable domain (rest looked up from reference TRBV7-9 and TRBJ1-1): DTGVSQNPRHKITKRGQNVTFRCDPISEHNRLYWYRQTLGQGPEFLTYFQNEAQLEKSRLLSDRFSAERPKGSFSTLEIQRTEQGDSAMYLCASSLQGNTEAFFGQGTRLTVV.